The present entry profiles one TCR beta chain with its context. This sample was included in a study of T cell repertoires in cytomegalovirus infection. Study-wide context: Shared public TCR beta signatures pointed to both CMV infection and a matching HLA type.

Using its own MiXCR run on the reads, TCRdb lists one record per CDR3 protein. The repertoire holds fewer than 300,000 distinct CDR3 sequences, about 26% seen once, with about 15% in the top ten. The sample taken for sequencing was PBMCs. The clonotype was recovered from a human donor in good health (CMV status not recorded). Some clones in this sample may be carry-over from other donors' samples.

CDR3 bases: TGTGCCACCAGTGATTTTCTGGGACAGACAACCTACGAGCAGTACTTC. Encoded protein: CATSDFLGQTTYEQYF. The rearrangement joins TRBV24-1 to TRBJ2-7, with TRBD1 matching 7 bases. Trimming at V came to 1 base and at J to 2 bases, leaving 7 bases not matched to a gene. CDR1 is KGHDR, CDR2 SFDVKD, per germline. This CDR3 has 16 amino acids.